The clone carrying this T cell receptor beta chain is deemed medium-sized. This entry is derived from a study of early T cells in non-severe SARS-CoV-2 infection. The germline V and J ends were trimmed by 0 bases and 2 bases, with 10 bases remaining between them. CDR1 is SGHTA, CDR2 FQGNSA, per germline. This CDR3 region has 15 residues. TCRdb fed the 5' RACE reads into MiXCR, producing one record per CDR3 protein. The sample consists of 25,000 to 35,000 distinct CDR3 sequences, 5.5% to 8% of them appearing once. The receptor's source is an adult who was a healthcare worker with PCR-confirmed SARS-CoV-2 infection or an uninfected control (not recorded which). Sequencing input: whole blood. This chain links TRBV7-2 with TRBJ2-5, with D tentatively TRBD2 (6 bases). The CDR3 nucleotides are TGTGCCAGCAGCTTAGCGTGGGCGGGACAAGAGACCCAGTACTTC. Its translation is CASSLAWAGQETQYF.